This TCR beta chain is from a study of vaccination effects on CD4 cells after COVID-19. Assay used: immunoSEQ multiplex PCR; TCRdb lists only in-frame clones, some missing. This table holds about 24,000 clones, roughly 74% found once. Losses at the gene ends were 6 bases for V and 3 bases for J; bases not matched to a gene: 12. This CDR3 comprises 16 residues. Germline V gene sequence: CDR1 SGHRS, CDR2 YFSETQ. As regards this clone: Antigen unknown.

Expansion with viral peptide pools was applied to antigen-specific CD4+ T cells by the ViraFEST assay prior to sequencing. Culture proceeded for nine to eleven days, and CD4+ T cells were then isolated. Absence of prior SARS-CoV-2 infection characterized the vaccine recipients, who showed negative nucleocapsid antibodies. IL-2 medium took the place of half the medium on both days 3 and 7. Study-wide results and limits: Vaccine-induced clones in healthy vaccinees cross-reacted with common cold coronaviruses in only 1 of 255 cases.

This chain uses TRBV5-1 with TRBJ2-3, with 8 positions matching TRBD2. The specimen was CD4+ T cells from PBMCs cultured with SARS-CoV-2 spike peptides, collected before COVID-19 vaccination. This TCR derives from a human donor who received a COVID-19 vaccine. The DNA for the CDR3 is TGCGCCAGCAACACCGAAGCGGGAGTGGGGACAGATACGCAGTATTTT. Protein: CASNTEAGVGTDTQYF. Together with reference TRBV5-1 and TRBJ2-3, the CDR3 gives the full variable domain: KAGVTQTPRYLIKTRGQQVTLSCSPISGHRSVSWYQQTPGQGLQFLFEYFSETQRNKGNFPGRFSGRQFSNSRSEMNVSTLELGDSALYLCASNTEAGVGTDTQYFGPGTRLTVL.